One and the same sample provided the 22 T cell receptor beta chains below, sequenced in a study of CD8+ T cells in alopecia areata. RNA, once extracted, was reverse transcribed into cDNA for use as the sequencing template. Some clones are missing from TCRdb's copy, which holds only in-frame ones; the method was immunoSEQ multiplex PCR. The sample shows 70,000 or so clones, 50% to 75% of them seen only once. The sample in question was CD8+ T cells sorted from blood, obtained at week 0. Source of these receptors: a human donor with alopecia areata.

The chain is built from TRBV5-6 and TRBJ2-2; a possible D gene is TRBD1 (5 bases). Looked up from germline, CDR1 is SGHDT and CDR2 is YYEEEE. The V end was cut by 4 bases, the J end by 1 base, with 11 bases between. This CDR3 comprises 15 residues. This CDR3 reads CASSPQTENTGELFF. The DNA of the CDR3 is TGTGCCAGCAGCCCGCAGACAGAGAACACCGGGGAGCTGTTTTTT.

J is TRBJ1-2 and V is TRBV7-9; D unclear. V was trimmed by 1 base and J by 2 bases, leaving 5 bases between them. The CDR3 length is 13 residues. Germline V CDR1 and CDR2: SEHNR, FQNEAQ (reference sequence). The CDR3 sequence: CASSLEGNYGYTF. CDR3 sequence (DNA): TGTGCCAGCAGCTTAGAGGGAAACTATGGCTACACCTTC.

This clone was seen once. The chain has TRBV27 and TRBJ1-1; D unresolved. Germline V gives CDR1 MNHEY, CDR2 SMNVEV (reference sequence). V lost 7 bases, J lost 3 bases, and 6 bases lay in between. The CDR3 is 11 residues long. The CDR3 nucleotides read TGTGCCAGCACCTCCCACACTGAAGCTTTCTTT. It specifies CASTSHTEAFF.

J is TRBJ2-1 and V is TRBV29-1; the match to TRBD1 covers 7 bases. V dropped 7 bases and J dropped 5; count of bases not matched to a gene: 11. CDR3 length: 14 amino acids. From germline, CDR1 is SQVTM and CDR2 ANQGSEA. The CDR3 sequence: CSAMDRSKDNEQFF. CDR3 in DNA: TGCAGCGCCATGGACAGGTCGAAGGACAATGAGCAGTTCTTC.

CDR3 coding DNA: TGTGCCAGCAGCTTGGGGCGGAATGAGCAGTTCTTC. This gives the protein CASSLGRNEQFF. The chain recombines TRBV5-4 with TRBJ2-1, with D uncertain. The V end was cut by 0 bases, the J end by 7 bases, with 5 bases between. The CDR3 length is 12 residues. Germline CDR1 is SGHNT and CDR2 is YYREEE (reference sequence).

In this sample, this clone turned up once. This chain links TRBV7-3 with TRBJ2-2, with a weak D call TRBD2 (5 bases). This CDR3 region has 13 residues. Germline CDR1 reads SGHTA; CDR2 reads FQGTGA. V lost 5 bases, J lost 6 bases, and 10 bases lay in between. CDR3 bases: TGTGCCAGCAGCACGGGGATCCCCGGGGAGCTGTTTTTT. Protein sequence: CASSTGIPGELFF.

This clone was detected only a few times. The same CDR3 can be traced to other DNA sequences in this sample. J is TRBJ2-7 and V is TRBV14; TRBD2 aligns across 9 bases. There are 15 residues in the CDR3. V lost 4 bases to trimming and J lost 0 bases; unmatched junction nucleotides: 4. Germline V gene data show CDR1 as SGHDN and CDR2 as FVKESK. CDR3 nucleotide sequence: TGTGCCAGCAGCCCTGGGACTAGCCTCTCCTACGAGCAGTACTTC. Translation: CASSPGTSLSYEQYF.

The J gene is TRBJ1-4, the V gene TRBV27; D not certain. Germline V gene data show CDR1 as MNHEY and CDR2 as SMNVEV (reference sequence). Trimming stripped 6 bases from V and 8 bases from J, with 19 bases between. The CDR3 has 15 amino acids. The CDR3 loop reads CASSPAPAGGEKLFF. In DNA form, the CDR3 reads TGTGCCAGCAGCCCGGCCCCGGCCGGTGGCGAAAAACTGTTTTTT.

This clone was recorded a few times. The chain employs TRBV5-6 and TRBJ2-1; 10 bases agree with TRBD2. With V trimmed by 2 bases and J by 3 bases, 8 bases remained unmatched. Germline lookup yields CDR1 SGHDT and CDR2 YYEEEE. CDR3 length equals 17 residues. The CDR3 is CASSLQPGLAIYNEQFF. The CDR3 nucleotides read TGTGCCAGCAGCTTACAACCGGGACTAGCGATCTACAATGAGCAGTTCTTC.

The chain employs TRBV27 and TRBJ2-7; D unresolved. Looked up from germline, CDR1 is MNHEY and CDR2 is SMNVEV (reference sequence). The CDR3 runs 13 residues. V lost 6 bases and J 3 bases, leaving 12 bases between the germline ends. As DNA, the CDR3 is TGTGCCAGCAGAGGTCTTTTCTACTACGAGCAGTACTTC. This encodes CASRGLFYYEQYF.

This clone is judged medium-sized. The genes are TRBV4-3 and TRBJ2-1; 10 positions agree with TRBD2. This CDR3 contains 16 residues. Trimming took 0 bases from V and 4 from J; bases not matched to a gene: 3. Germline CDR1 is LGHNA and CDR2 is YSLEER. CDR3 protein: CASSQDLAGGYNEQFF. Here the CDR3 DNA reads TGCGCCAGCAGCCAAGATTTAGCGGGGGGTTACAATGAGCAGTTCTTC.

In this sample, this clone turned up once. The chain has TRBV30 and TRBJ1-1; 11 positions match TRBD1. Germline V CDR1 and CDR2: GTSNPN, SVGIG (reference sequence). The CDR3 is 14 amino acids. Trimming cost V 4 bases and J 5 bases; bases outside gene matches: 6. CDR3 loop: CAWTRGQGETEAFF. In nucleotides, the CDR3 is TGTGCCTGGACCCGGGGACAGGGGGAGACTGAAGCTTTCTTT.

This clone was recorded a few times. Sequence at one end of the junction differs from germline and may be a read error. The chain has TRBV28 and TRBJ2-4, with 9 bases identical to TRBD1. CDR3 length: 14 amino acids. In germline, CDR1 is MDHEN, CDR2 SYDVKM. In DNA, the CDR3 is TGTGCCAGCAGTCCCCGGACAGGGGCCTCAGTACCTACTTTC. It translates to CASSPRTGASVPTF.

This clone was seen only a few times. The rearrangement links TRBV5-1 to TRBJ2-7; no clear D gene. The CDR3 spans 14 residues. The V gene's germline CDR1 is SGHRS and CDR2 YFSETQ. V lost 0 bases and J 2 bases, leaving 9 bases between the germline ends. The CDR3 DNA is TGCGCCAGCAGCTTGGAACCAGTTACCTACGAGCAGTACTTC. It specifies CASSLEPVTYEQYF. The variable domain in full, with the rest retrieved from reference TRBV5-1 and TRBJ2-7, is KAGVTQTPRYLIKTRGQQVTLSCSPISGHRSVSWYQQTPGQGLQFLFEYFSETQRNKGNFPGRFSGRQFSNSRSEMNVSTLELGDSALYLCASSLEPVTYEQYFGPGTRLTVT.

The rearrangement joins TRBV6-4 to TRBJ2-5; D unclear. The CDR3 runs to 12 residues. V lost 8 bases and J lost 5, with 12 bases in between. Germline V gene data show CDR1 as MRHNA and CDR2 as SNTAGT. CDR3 coding DNA: TGTGCCAGCCCTGAGGCACGGGAGACCCAGTACTTC. Its translation: CASPEARETQYF.

This clone has a handful of counts. The chain is built from TRBV11-2 and TRBJ2-2, with D perhaps assigned TRBD1 or TRBD2 (5 bases each). CDR3 length: 15 residues. Germline lookup yields CDR1 SGHAT and CDR2 FQNNGV. Trimming cost V 5 bases and J 4 bases, with 14 bases left between them. The CDR3 DNA is TGTGCCAGCAGCAGCACCGGGGCGTTCACCGGGGAGCTGTTTTTT. It codes for CASSSTGAFTGELFF.

V and J are TRBV7-9 and TRBJ2-7; no firm D call. Germline CDR1 is SEHNR and CDR2 is FQNEAQ (reference sequence). The CDR3 has 14 residues. The V gene lost 3 bases and the J gene lost 3 bases, with 12 bases spanning the gap. The CDR3 is CASSFSEQYYEQYF. CDR3 in DNA: TGTGCCAGCAGCTTTAGTGAACAGTACTACGAGCAGTACTTC. Full variable domain (remainder filled in from reference TRBV7-9 and TRBJ2-7): DTGVSQNPRHKITKRGQNVTFRCDPISEHNRLYWYRQTLGQGPEFLTYFQNEAQLEKSRLLSDRFSAERPKGSFSTLEIQRTEQGDSAMYLCASSFSEQYYEQYFGPGTRLTVT.

The chain is built from TRBV29-1 and TRBJ1-2, with TRBD1 as a possible D gene (5 bases). The V and J ends lost 5 bases and 3 bases respectively, with 13 bases between them. The CDR3 length is 13 residues. CDR1 is SQVTM and CDR2 is ANQGSEA in the germline V gene. The CDR3 coding sequence is TGCAGCGTTAGGGGAAGGGGTGACTATGGCTACACCTTC. This codes for CSVRGRGDYGYTF.

The V gene is TRBV11-2, the J gene TRBJ2-3, with a tentative D call TRBD2 (7 bases). Trimming stripped 4 bases from V and 1 base from J, with 9 bases between. This CDR3 spans 14 amino acids. Germline CDR1 and CDR2: SGHAT and FQNNGV. CDR3 sequence (DNA): TGTGCCAGCAGCTGGGGGGGCCGCACAGATACGCAGTATTTT. Translated, it gives CASSWGGRTDTQYF.

In DNA, the CDR3 is TGCAGCGTTGAAGACACTAGCGGGGTGGCGGATACGCAGTATTTT. Amino acid sequence: CSVEDTSGVADTQYF. This sequence joins TRBV29-1 and TRBJ2-3, with 10 bases lining up with TRBD2. Germline CDR1 reads SQVTM; CDR2 reads ANQGSEA. CDR3 size: 15 residues. With 0 bases clipped from V and 6 bases from J, the junction kept 6 bases outside the gene matches.

V and J are TRBV5-1 and TRBJ1-6; 9 nucleotides line up with TRBD1. The CDR3 is 16 amino acids. The J segment lost 4 bases and the V segment lost 1 base, leaving 3 bases of the junction unmatched. Germline CDR1 and CDR2: SGHRS and YFSETQ. CDR3 sequence reads: CASSLTGQGYNSPLHF. The DNA of the CDR3 is TGCGCCAGCAGCTTGACGGGACAGGGATATAATTCACCCCTCCACTTT.

CDR3 protein: CASSASQLEGYTF. The CDR3 DNA reads TGTGCCAGCAGCGCCTCCCAGCTGGAAGGCTACACCTTC. This sequence joins TRBV7-9 and TRBJ1-2, with D hard to call. The CDR3 is 13 residues long. Germline assignment: CDR1 SEHNR and CDR2 FQNEAQ (reference sequence). V was trimmed by 5 bases and J by 8 bases, leaving 15 bases between them.